The rows below give T cell receptor beta chains drawn from one sample of a study of blood T cell repertoires in COVID-19. Produced via immunoSEQ multiplex PCR; TCRdb's table is partial and in-frame only. The top ten clones hold over 25% of a sample with roughly 71,000 clones, approximately 91% of them seen once. The material sequenced was peripheral blood. These receptors all stem from a man aged 50-59 years with acute or convalescent COVID-19. CDR3s include the opening cysteine and the closing phenylalanine or tryptophan. D genes are given only for firm matches. Not all rows give a size; the values are once, few, many and, for expanded clones, a class.

j_gene: TRBJ2-1; v_gene: TRBV7-3; d_gene: TRBD2; abundance: NA; CDR3aa: CASSVSGGEYNEQFF; CDR3nt: TGTGCCAGCAGCGTTAGCGGGGGGGAGTACAATGAGCAGTTCTTC
j_gene: TRBJ1-1; v_gene: TRBV29-1; d_gene: NA; abundance: NA; CDR3aa: CSVEGGGNTEAFF; CDR3nt: TGCAGCGTTGAAGGAGGGGGGAACACTGAAGCTTTCTTT
j_gene: TRBJ2-3; v_gene: TRBV7-9; d_gene: NA; abundance: NA; CDR3aa: CASSLGGRVSTDTQYF; CDR3nt: TGTGCCAGCAGCTTAGGTGGCAGGGTTTCTACAGATACGCAGTATTTT
j_gene: TRBJ2-5; v_gene: TRBV6-6; d_gene: NA; abundance: NA; CDR3aa: CASRDQGGETQYF; CDR3nt: TGTGCCAGCAGGGACCAGGGTGGGGAGACCCAGTACTTC
j_gene: TRBJ2-1; v_gene: TRBV6-1; d_gene: NA; abundance: NA; CDR3aa: CASSEWSGSAGSNEQFF; CDR3nt: TGTGCCAGCAGTGAATGGTCCGGTTCGGCAGGTTCCAATGAGCAGTTCTTC
j_gene: TRBJ1-1; v_gene: TRBV9; d_gene: NA; abundance: NA; CDR3aa: CASSLGGGTEAFF; CDR3nt: TGTGCCAGCAGCCTGGGAGGAGGAACTGAAGCTTTCTTT
j_gene: TRBJ2-7; v_gene: TRBV7-3; d_gene: TRBD1; abundance: NA; CDR3aa: CASSWGQGESNEQYF; CDR3nt: TGTGCCAGCAGCTGGGGACAGGGGGAATCCAACGAGCAGTACTTC
j_gene: TRBJ2-2; v_gene: TRBV5-1; d_gene: TRBD2; abundance: few; CDR3aa: CASSPRSGGRTGELFF; CDR3nt: TGCGCCAGCAGCCCCCGGAGCGGGGGACGAACCGGGGAGCTGTTTTTT
j_gene: TRBJ1-1; v_gene: TRBV28; d_gene: TRBD1; abundance: NA; CDR3aa: CASSLGDRNTEAFF; CDR3nt: TGTGCCAGCAGTTTGGGGGACAGGAACACTGAAGCTTTCTTT
j_gene: TRBJ2-3; v_gene: TRBV19; d_gene: TRBD2; abundance: NA; CDR3aa: CASSITSGGVADTQYF; CDR3nt: TGTGCCAGTAGTATCACTAGCGGGGGGGTGGCAGATACGCAGTATTTT
j_gene: TRBJ2-3; v_gene: TRBV3-1/TRBV3-2; d_gene: TRBD2; abundance: once; CDR3aa: CASSPWTSGSTDTQYF; CDR3nt: TGTGCCAGCAGCCCCTGGACTAGCGGAAGCACAGATACGCAGTATTTT
j_gene: TRBJ2-3; v_gene: TRBV5-1; d_gene: TRBD1; abundance: once; CDR3aa: CASSLTRDRSTDTQYF; CDR3nt: TGCGCCAGCAGCTTGACCCGGGACAGAAGCACAGATACGCAGTATTTT
j_gene: TRBJ1-1; v_gene: TRBV18; d_gene: TRBD1; abundance: NA; CDR3aa: CASSPQGTGATEAFF; CDR3nt: TGTGCCAGCTCACCCCAGGGCACAGGGGCCACTGAAGCTTTCTTT
j_gene: TRBJ1-4; v_gene: TRBV3-1/TRBV3-2; d_gene: TRBD1; abundance: NA; CDR3aa: CASSQGTGPNEKLFF; CDR3nt: TGTGCCAGCAGCCAAGGGACAGGGCCTAATGAAAAACTGTTTTTT
j_gene: TRBJ1-5; v_gene: TRBV10-2; d_gene: TRBD1; abundance: NA; CDR3aa: CASSQGVREPQHF; CDR3nt: TGCGCCAGCAGTCAGGGGGTTCGGGAGCCCCAGCATTTT
j_gene: TRBJ2-7; v_gene: TRBV7-3; d_gene: NA; abundance: NA; CDR3aa: CASSQGGGYEQYF; CDR3nt: TGTGCCAGCAGTCAGGGGGGAGGCTACGAGCAGTACTTC
j_gene: TRBJ2-3; v_gene: TRBV6-5; d_gene: NA; abundance: NA; CDR3aa: CASGRATDTQYF; CDR3nt: TGTGCCAGCGGCAGGGCCACAGATACGCAGTATTTT
j_gene: TRBJ2-2; v_gene: TRBV24-1; d_gene: NA; abundance: NA; CDR3aa: CATSEPGWTGELFF; CDR3nt: TGTGCCACCAGTGAGCCAGGGTGGACCGGGGAGCTGTTTTTT
j_gene: TRBJ2-3; v_gene: TRBV9; d_gene: TRBD2; abundance: NA; CDR3aa: CASSPYSGGLTDTQYF; CDR3nt: TGTGCCAGCAGCCCCTATAGCGGGGGCCTCACAGATACGCAGTATTTT
j_gene: TRBJ1-3; v_gene: TRBV29-1; d_gene: TRBD1; abundance: NA; CDR3aa: CSARTGVGNTIYF; CDR3nt: TGCAGCGCACGGACAGGGGTTGGAAACACCATATATTTT
j_gene: TRBJ2-1; v_gene: TRBV7-6; d_gene: NA; abundance: NA; CDR3aa: CASSLGSRTSYNEQFF; CDR3nt: TGTGCCAGCAGCTTAGGTTCTAGAACCTCCTACAATGAGCAGTTCTTC
j_gene: TRBJ1-2; v_gene: TRBV28; d_gene: TRBD1; abundance: few; CDR3aa: CASSTQGRRYGYTF; CDR3nt: TGTGCCAGCAGCACACAGGGGAGACGCTATGGCTACACCTTC
j_gene: TRBJ2-1; v_gene: TRBV27; d_gene: NA; abundance: NA; CDR3aa: CASIDLASSYNEQFF; CDR3nt: TGTGCCAGCATCGATCTAGCGAGCTCCTACAATGAGCAGTTCTTC
j_gene: TRBJ2-2; v_gene: TRBV11-2; d_gene: TRBD2; abundance: NA; CDR3aa: CASSSTSGGTGELFF; CDR3nt: TGTGCCAGCAGCTCGACTAGCGGGGGGACCGGGGAGCTGTTTTTT
j_gene: TRBJ2-3; v_gene: TRBV5-1; d_gene: TRBD2; abundance: NA; CDR3aa: CASSTGTSGITDTQYF; CDR3nt: TGCGCCAGCAGCACCGGGACTAGCGGGATCACAGATACGCAGTATTTT
j_gene: TRBJ2-3; v_gene: TRBV6-4; d_gene: TRBD2; abundance: NA; CDR3aa: CASSGGVAGGPDTQYF; CDR3nt: TGTGCCAGCAGTGGTGGGGTAGCGGGGGGGCCAGATACGCAGTATTTT
j_gene: TRBJ1-1; v_gene: TRBV6-1; d_gene: NA; abundance: NA; CDR3aa: CASSEFGRVWTEAFF; CDR3nt: TGTGCCAGCAGTGAATTTGGGAGGGTTTGGACTGAAGCTTTCTTT
j_gene: TRBJ1-1; v_gene: TRBV19; d_gene: TRBD1; abundance: NA; CDR3aa: CASSPRQGNTEAFF; CDR3nt: TGTGCCAGTAGTCCCCGACAGGGAAACACTGAAGCTTTCTTT
j_gene: TRBJ1-1; v_gene: TRBV7-3; d_gene: TRBD1; abundance: NA; CDR3aa: CASSLGTGGNTEAFF; CDR3nt: TGTGCCAGCAGCTTAGGTACAGGGGGGAACACTGAAGCTTTCTTT
j_gene: TRBJ2-7; v_gene: TRBV9; d_gene: NA; abundance: NA; CDR3aa: CASSVANGGYEQYF; CDR3nt: TGTGCCAGCAGCGTAGCTAATGGGGGGTACGAGCAGTACTTC
j_gene: TRBJ2-1; v_gene: TRBV7-2; d_gene: TRBD2; abundance: NA; CDR3aa: CASTPWASGYNEQFF; CDR3nt: TGTGCCAGCACCCCATGGGCTAGCGGGTACAATGAGCAGTTCTTC
j_gene: TRBJ2-1; v_gene: TRBV10-1; d_gene: TRBD1; abundance: few; CDR3aa: CASSEWDSDNEQFF; CDR3nt: TGCGCCAGCAGTGAGTGGGACAGTGACAATGAGCAGTTCTTC
j_gene: TRBJ2-7; v_gene: TRBV4-1; d_gene: TRBD1; abundance: NA; CDR3aa: CASSRALRDSPYEQYF; CDR3nt: TGCGCCAGCAGCCGGGCTCTCCGGGACAGCCCCTACGAGCAGTACTTC
j_gene: TRBJ2-7; v_gene: TRBV28; d_gene: NA; abundance: NA; CDR3aa: CASSGADRTSSYEQYF; CDR3nt: TGTGCCAGCAGTGGGGCTGACCGAACGAGCTCCTACGAGCAGTACTTC
j_gene: TRBJ2-6; v_gene: TRBV3-1/TRBV3-2; d_gene: TRBD1; abundance: once; CDR3aa: CAAAFRDRVIGANVLTF; CDR3nt: TGTGCCGCTGCCTTTCGGGACAGGGTGATTGGGGCCAACGTCCTGACTTTC
j_gene: TRBJ1-1; v_gene: TRBV10-1; d_gene: NA; abundance: once; CDR3aa: CASRPNRANTEAFF; CDR3nt: TGCGCCAGCAGGCCTAACAGGGCGAACACTGAAGCTTTCTTT
j_gene: TRBJ2-7; v_gene: TRBV9; d_gene: TRBD1; abundance: NA; CDR3aa: CASSIGQGGSDEQYF; CDR3nt: TGTGCCAGCAGCATAGGACAGGGGGGTAGCGACGAGCAGTACTTC
j_gene: TRBJ2-7; v_gene: TRBV6-4; d_gene: NA; abundance: once; CDR3aa: CASKEWALYEQYF; CDR3nt: TGTGCCAGCAAAGAGTGGGCCTTATACGAGCAGTACTTC
j_gene: TRBJ2-5; v_gene: TRBV15; d_gene: TRBD1; abundance: NA; CDR3aa: CATSRDYGQGRETQYF; CDR3nt: TGTGCCACCAGCAGAGATTATGGACAGGGGAGGGAGACCCAGTACTTC
j_gene: TRBJ1-6; v_gene: TRBV4-1; d_gene: NA; abundance: few; CDR3aa: CASSQAGASDSPLHF; CDR3nt: TGCGCCAGCAGCCAAGCGGGAGCCTCGGATTCACCCCTCCACTTT
j_gene: TRBJ2-1; v_gene: TRBV27; d_gene: TRBD2; abundance: NA; CDR3aa: CASSLSSGGANEQFF; CDR3nt: TGTGCCAGCAGTTTATCTAGCGGGGGTGCAAATGAGCAGTTCTTC
j_gene: TRBJ2-5; v_gene: TRBV7-3; d_gene: NA; abundance: NA; CDR3aa: CASSSIGGQGETQYF; CDR3nt: TGTGCCAGCAGCTCCATCGGGGGGCAGGGAGAGACCCAGTACTTC
j_gene: TRBJ2-1; v_gene: TRBV4-1; d_gene: TRBD1; abundance: NA; CDR3aa: CASSPSGQVSYNEQFF; CDR3nt: TGCGCCAGCAGCCCCTCGGGACAGGTCTCCTACAATGAGCAGTTCTTC